What follows are 17 T cell receptor beta chains derived from one specimen sequenced in a study of identical twins. MiXCR, applied by TCRdb to the 5' RACE reads, yields one record per CDR3 protein. The repertoire holds about 430,000 distinct CDR3 sequences, with less than 20% as singletons. Sequencing was performed on naive T cells sorted from blood. The receptors derive from a man aged 50-59 years in good health.

The chain joins TRBV18 to TRBJ2-7, with 10 bases that match TRBD1. Unmatched junction bases numbered 5, after V lost 3 bases and J lost 6 bases. Germline values: CDR1 KGHSH, CDR2 LQKENI. This CDR3 has 14 amino acids. CDR3 nucleotides: TGTGCCAGCTCACCGCGGGACAGGGGATTCGAGCAGTACTTC. Its protein product is CASSPRDRGFEQYF.

There are a few counts of this clonotype. The rearrangement links TRBV20-1 to TRBJ1-5; tentatively, D is TRBD1 (6 bases). CDR3 length equals 12 residues. The V gene lost 5 bases and the J gene lost 4 bases, with 9 bases spanning the gap. From germline, CDR1 is DFQATT and CDR2 SNEGSKA (reference sequence). CDR3 bases: TGCAGTGCTGTCAGGGGAAATCAGCCCCAGCATTTT. Its protein is CSAVRGNQPQHF.

This clonotype was counted many times. V is TRBV20-1 and J is TRBJ2-7; the match to TRBD2 covers 11 bases. The CDR3 sequence is 18 residues long. Germline V CDR1 and CDR2: DFQATT, SNEGSKA (reference sequence). This chain's CDR3 is CRAFSLAGGPMVDYEQYF. CDR3 nucleotides: TGCAGGGCGTTCAGCTTAGCGGGAGGGCCTATGGTCGACTACGAGCAGTACTTC.

This clonotype was counted only a few times. The V and J genes are TRBV20-1 and TRBJ2-1, with 9 bases that match TRBD2. Germline CDR1 DFQATT, CDR2 SNEGSKA (reference sequence). V gave up 2 bases and J gave up 7 bases; unmatched junction bases: 9. The CDR3 spans 15 residues. The CDR3 spells CSARQSGGRVNEQFF. The CDR3 DNA is TGCAGTGCTAGACAAAGCGGGGGGCGGGTGAATGAGCAGTTCTTC.

The V and J genes are TRBV10-3 and TRBJ2-7; TRBD2 matches at 10 bases. The CDR3 consists of 15 residues. Germline V gene sequence: CDR1 ENHRY, CDR2 SYGVKD. V was clipped by 2 bases and J by 3 bases; unmatched bases: 4. The CDR3 reads CAISEASGSFYEQYF. The CDR3 DNA reads as TGTGCCATCAGTGAGGCTAGCGGGAGCTTCTACGAGCAGTACTTC.

This clonotype was found a few times. This chain joins TRBV5-1 and TRBJ1-4; TRBD1 matches 8 bases. The CDR3 sequence is 16 residues long. The junction had 10 bases not matched to a gene; V was cut back by 3 bases and J by 6 bases. Germline loops: CDR1 SGHRS, CDR2 YFSETQ. Here the CDR3 reads CASSYGQGARDEKLFF. The CDR3 bases are TGCGCCAGCAGCTACGGACAGGGTGCAAGGGATGAAAAACTGTTTTTT.

The chain uses TRBV28 and TRBJ2-7, with D possibly being TRBD2 (5 bases). V lost 4 bases and J 5 bases, leaving 21 bases between the germline ends. Germline V gene lookup returns CDR1 MDHEN and CDR2 SYDVKM. The CDR3 extends over 16 amino acids. The CDR3 loop is CASSSPRALEYHEQYF. DNA for the CDR3: TGTGCCAGCAGTTCCCCGAGGGCTCTGGAATATCACGAGCAGTACTTC. Full variable domain (outside the CDR3, taken from reference TRBV28 and TRBJ2-7): DVKVTQSSRYLVKRTGEKVFLECVQDMDHENMFWYRQDPGLGLRLIYFSYDVKMKEKGDIPEGYSVSREKKERFSLILESASTNQTSMYLCASSSPRALEYHEQYFGPGTRLTVT.

This clonotype was counted only a few times. The chain uses TRBV12-3 or TRBV12-4 and TRBJ2-2, with D perhaps matching TRBD1 or TRBD2 (5 bases each). The CDR3 contains 13 residues. Trimming removed 10 bases at V and 8 bases at J, with 17 bases between. The CDR3 DNA reads TGTGCCACCCTACGAGGGGTCGGGGGGGAGCTGTTTTTT. This sequence encodes CATLRGVGGELFF.

The sample holds a few counts of this clonotype. The chain couples TRBV7-9 to TRBJ2-4, with D perhaps matching TRBD2 (6 bases). Germline V gene data show CDR1 as SEHNR and CDR2 as FQNEAQ (reference sequence). With 5 bases removed from V and 1 base from J, the gap between germline ends came to 12 bases. The CDR3 extends over 15 amino acids. The CDR3 is CASSPLGGAKNIQYF. The CDR3 bases are TGTGCCAGCAGCCCCCTCGGAGGGGCCAAAAACATTCAGTACTTC. The full variable domain, its missing parts supplied by reference TRBV7-9 and TRBJ2-4, is DTGVSQNPRHKITKRGQNVTFRCDPISEHNRLYWYRQTLGQGPEFLTYFQNEAQLEKSRLLSDRFSAERPKGSFSTLEIQRTEQGDSAMYLCASSPLGGAKNIQYFGAGTRLSVL.

This clonotype was counted many times. The V call is TRBV10-3, the J call TRBJ1-1; D is unresolved. Germline lookup yields CDR1 ENHRY and CDR2 SYGVKD. V was pared by 6 bases and J by 0 bases, with 8 bases between. CDR3 length: 13 residues. The CDR3 reads CAIRRELNTEAFF. CDR3 nucleotides: TGTGCCATCAGAAGGGAACTGAACACTGAAGCTTTCTTT.

This clonotype was observed a handful of times. The CDR3 spells CASIPGTGAYNSPLHF. The CDR3 DNA sequence: TGTGCCAGCATCCCCGGGACAGGGGCCTATAATTCACCCCTCCACTTT. This chain connects TRBV6-1 to TRBJ1-6; 10 bases map to TRBD1. The CDR3 has 16 amino acids. The germline gives CDR1 MNHNS, CDR2 SASEGT. Germline trimming cut 7 bases from V and 2 bases from J; bases unmatched to any gene: 5.

The chain couples TRBV5-1 to TRBJ2-1; D remains ambiguous. V dropped 6 bases and J dropped 4 bases, with 17 bases sitting between them. CDR1 SGHRS and CDR2 YFSETQ come from the germline V gene. This CDR3 comprises 15 residues. In DNA form, the CDR3 reads TGCGCCAGCACTTCAGCTTCCTCGAAATACAATGAGCAGTTCTTC. Its protein is CASTSASSKYNEQFF.

The CDR3 nucleotides read TGTGCCAGCAGCCTAGACAGGATGGAGCAGTACTTC. Amino acids: CASSLDRMEQYF. The chain has TRBV12-3 or TRBV12-4 and TRBJ2-7, with D possibly matching TRBD1 (6 bases). V dropped 6 bases and J dropped 7 bases, with 13 bases sitting between them. The CDR3 is 12 residues long.

This chain links TRBV5-6 with TRBJ2-7; D possibly uses TRBD1 or TRBD2 (7 bases each). Looked up from germline, CDR1 is SGHDT and CDR2 is YYEEEE. V lost 3 bases to trimming and J lost 0 bases, with 25 bases between them. The CDR3 length is 19 residues. The CDR3 DNA is TGTGCCAGCAGCTGGGGGGGCCCGGGACAGAGACCAAGCTCCTACGAGCAGTACTTC. This translates into CASSWGGPGQRPSSYEQYF.

This clonotype was seen a few times. The rearrangement uses TRBV5-1 and TRBJ1-1, with a weak D call TRBD1 (6 bases). From germline, CDR1 is SGHRS and CDR2 YFSETQ. This CDR3 contains 15 residues. V was cut by 1 base and J by 5 bases, with 15 bases left in between. CDR3 nucleotide sequence: TGCGCCAGCAGCTTGATGCCGGGGGGCAGTACTGAAGCTTTCTTT. Amino acid sequence: CASSLMPGGSTEAFF. Drawing the rest from reference TRBV5-1 and TRBJ1-1, the complete variable domain is KAGVTQTPRYLIKTRGQQVTLSCSPISGHRSVSWYQQTPGQGLQFLFEYFSETQRNKGNFPGRFSGRQFSNSRSEMNVSTLELGDSALYLCASSLMPGGSTEAFFGQGTRLTVV.

The table lists this clonotype with many counts. CDR3 DNA sequence: TGCAGCGTAAGGGGCCCGGCGGAGACCCAGTACTTC. It encodes CSVRGPAETQYF. The genes are TRBV29-1 and TRBJ2-5, with a weak D call TRBD1 (5 bases). This CDR3 comprises 12 residues. The germline V and J ends were trimmed by 6 bases and 5 bases, with 13 bases remaining between them. The germline V gene encodes CDR1 SQVTM and CDR2 ANQGSEA.

V and J are TRBV20-1 and TRBJ2-7; D perhaps matches TRBD2 (6 bases). This CDR3 region has 13 residues. V lost 6 bases to trimming and J lost 1 base, with 13 bases between them. Germline V gene lookup returns CDR1 DFQATT and CDR2 SNEGSKA (reference sequence). CDR3 sequence: CSATPGLSYEQYF. The CDR3 coding sequence is TGCAGTGCGACGCCGGGACTTTCCTACGAGCAGTACTTC.